Each of the 9 T cell receptor beta chains below was sequenced from the same sample in a study of blood T cell repertoires in COVID-19. Clones were sequenced by immunoSEQ multiplex PCR, and TCRdb holds only the in-frame ones, with some missing. The table shows about 200,000 clones, with over 70% occurring only once. Input material: peripheral blood. The receptors were gathered from a woman older than 75 with acute or convalescent COVID-19.

J is TRBJ2-1 and V is TRBV10-2; 11 nucleotides agree with TRBD2. The CDR3 extends over 16 amino acids. CDR1 and CDR2 from the germline V gene are WSHSY and SAAADI. Unmatched junction bases numbered 11, after V lost 6 bases and J lost 7 bases. CDR3: CASRESGTSGLNEQFF. The CDR3 coding sequence is TGCGCCAGCAGAGAATCAGGGACTAGCGGACTTAATGAGCAGTTCTTC.

The genes are TRBV2 and TRBJ1-3, with D possibly TRBD1 on 6 matching bases. The CDR3 is 15 residues long. Germline V gives CDR1 SNHLY, CDR2 FYNNEI. V was pared by 3 bases and J by 0 bases, with 9 bases between. CDR3 region: CASSEGQRSGNTIYF. CDR3 nucleotides: TGTGCCAGCAGTGAGGGACAACGCTCTGGAAACACCATATATTTT.

The rearrangement links TRBV7-9 to TRBJ1-5; TRBD1 is a possible D gene (5 bases). The ends were cut back, 6 bases at V and 7 bases at J, with 13 bases in the middle. Per germline, CDR1 SEHNR and CDR2 FQNEAQ (reference sequence). There are 13 residues in the CDR3. This CDR3 is CASRSGGGQPQHF. CDR3 bases: TGTGCCAGCAGGTCGGGGGGTGGACAGCCCCAGCATTTT.

V and J are TRBV29-1 and TRBJ1-1; TRBD1 is a possible D gene (5 bases). Between the trimmed V and J ends, which lost 0 bases and 4 bases, there was a span of 15 bases. This CDR3 is 15 amino acids long. CDR1 is SQVTM, CDR2 ANQGSEA, per germline. CDR3 nucleotides: TGCAGCGTTGAAGAAGGGGCAACCGTGGGCACTGAAGCTTTCTTT. This codes for CSVEEGATVGTEAFF.

The gene calls are TRBV28 and TRBJ1-4; TRBD1 is a possible D gene (6 bases). This CDR3 comprises 16 residues. V dropped 3 bases and J dropped 8 bases, with 19 bases sitting between them. The V gene's germline CDR1 is MDHEN and CDR2 SYDVKM. CDR3 loop: CASSLTGPGIGEKLFF. In DNA, the CDR3 is TGTGCCAGCAGTTTGACAGGCCCCGGGATAGGCGAAAAACTGTTTTTT.

CDR3 protein: CATNILTQGRQYF. The CDR3 nucleotides read TGTGCCACCAACATACTCACACAGGGCAGGCAGTACTTC. The chain is built from TRBV28 and TRBJ2-7; tentatively, D is TRBD1 (6 bases). Germline lookup yields CDR1 MDHEN and CDR2 SYDVKM. The CDR3 loop spans 13 amino acids. V lost 10 bases and J lost 9, with 22 bases in between.

The genes are TRBV5-4 and TRBJ2-1; 9 bases are shared with TRBD1. From germline, CDR1 is SGHNT and CDR2 YYREEE (reference sequence). V lost 4 bases to trimming and J lost 4 bases; unmatched junction nucleotides: 9. The CDR3 covers 16 residues. CDR3 DNA sequence: TGTGCCAGCAGCCAGACCCGACAGGGGGGGTACAATGAGCAGTTCTTC. Its translation is CASSQTRQGGYNEQFF.

The chain carries TRBV10-3 and TRBJ2-5, with 10 nucleotides matching TRBD1. V lost 4 bases to trimming and J lost 5 bases; unmatched junction nucleotides: 7. The germline CDR1 and CDR2 sequences are ENHRY and SYGVKD. This CDR3 is built from 15 residues. CDR3 nucleotide sequence: TGTGCCATCAGTGGACCGGGACAGGGGCGCGAGACCCAGTACTTC. Translating it yields CAISGPGQGRETQYF.

A few counts support this clone. The chain recombines TRBV10-3 with TRBJ2-3, with 8 bases aligning to TRBD2. Per germline, CDR1 ENHRY and CDR2 SYGVKD. Trimming took 5 bases from V and 2 from J; bases not matched to a gene: 3. The CDR3 runs to 14 residues. The chain's CDR3 is CAISFGGDTDTQYF. The CDR3 DNA sequence: TGTGCCATCAGTTTCGGGGGGGACACAGATACGCAGTATTTT.